The 5 T cell receptor beta chains given below trace back to one sample, sequenced in a study of OX40 agonist ivuxolimab in advanced cancers. Sequencing was performed with immunoSEQ multiplex PCR; in TCRdb, only in-frame clones are kept and a portion is missing. The data contain 63,000 or so clones, about 91% of them singletons. Sample: CD4+ or CD8+ T cells sorted from blood, taken in a trial of the OX40 agonist ivuxolimab. All receptors come from an adult with an advanced solid tumor such as melanoma, head and neck, liver or kidney cancer.

The genes are TRBV10-2 and TRBJ2-7; unclear D gene. This CDR3 is 12 amino acids long. Looked up from germline, CDR1 is WSHSY and CDR2 is SAAADI. V lost 3 bases, J lost 5 bases, and 8 bases lay in between. CDR3 coding DNA: TGCGCCAGCAGTGAAGTGGGCAACGAGCAGTACGTC. Its translation is CASSEVGNEQYV.

The genes are TRBV4-1 and TRBJ2-3; 7 nucleotides line up with TRBD2. CDR1 MGHRA and CDR2 YSYEKL come from the germline V gene. Trimming took 3 bases from V and 0 from J; bases not matched to a gene: 12. The CDR3 loop spans 18 amino acids. This CDR3 is CASSQNAHSGYSTDTQYF. In nucleotides, the CDR3 is TGCGCCAGCAGCCAGAACGCCCATAGCGGGTATAGCACAGATACGCAGTATTTT.

The rearrangement links TRBV2 to TRBJ1-1, with 9 bases matching TRBD1. V lost 2 bases, J lost 6 bases, and 4 bases stayed unmatched. The CDR3 contains 14 residues. The germline V gene encodes CDR1 SNHLY and CDR2 FYNNEI. This CDR3 is CASSEINRGPEAFF. The CDR3 DNA reads as TGTGCCAGCAGTGAAATAAACAGGGGGCCTGAAGCTTTCTTT.

Only one count was recorded for this clone. The V call is TRBV19, the J call TRBJ1-1; unclear D gene. The germline CDR1 and CDR2 sequences are LNHDA and SQIVND (reference sequence). Between the trimmed V and J ends, which lost 1 base and 1 base, there was a span of 7 bases. There are 14 residues in the CDR3. CDR3 loop: CASSIVGSNTEAFF. The CDR3 DNA is TGTGCCAGTAGTATAGTGGGATCGAACACTGAAGCTTTCTTT.

By proportion, this clone is medium-sized. This chain links TRBV4-3 with TRBJ2-3; 7 bases line up with TRBD2. Per germline, CDR1 LGHNA and CDR2 YSLEER. The CDR3 length is 16 residues. After removal of 0 bases from V and 4 bases from J, the junction contained 7 bases not matched to a gene. This CDR3 is CASSQEPGRKADTQYF. The CDR3 DNA follows: TGCGCCAGCAGCCAAGAACCCGGGAGGAAGGCAGATACGCAGTATTTT.